This T cell receptor beta chain was documented in a study of blood T cells in healthy people across ages (dated by TCRdb to about 2015). Study-level background: In model experiments, roughly one uniquely barcoded TCR beta cDNA molecule per two T cells was captured by template switching. Using deep sequencing normalized with unique cDNA molecular identifiers, the study measured how TCR beta repertoire diversity changes with age. The donors were split into four age groups: young (average around 15 years), middle-aged (39), aged (more than 60) and long-lived (approximately 89). To avoid experimental bias, donors of different ages were distributed randomly across sequencing lanes. Two additional independent replicas of 1 million unique cDNA reads from the same blood draw were analyzed for two donors (one aged 18 to 29 and one aged 80 or older). Results the study describes overall, beyond this receptor: Total diversity estimates from one million sequenced T cells were considered lower bounds and underestimates. Compared with the aged group, more naive CD4+ T cells, fewer expanded clones and increased TCR diversity were shown by the long-lived group, suggesting age selection. The percentage of naive T cells measured by flow cytometry correlated strongly with observed TCR beta diversity. Observed TCR beta diversity per million T cells fell roughly linearly with age, and a significant reduction was already apparent by age around 36. The CMV infection status of donors was not known, potentially confounding age-related changes in expanded clonotypes. Bulk unsorted PBMC profiling prevented conclusive comparison of naive and antigen-experienced compartments.

Comments on this clonotype: The target of this receptor is not known. Per-base quality was not reported, and no clone a single base away is much larger than it.

The CDR3 covers 12 residues, taking in both the cysteine and the phenylalanine. Just the 36-base CDR3 DNA is kept, in frame starting at base 1. Deletion took 2 bases off V and 0 bases off J, with a span of 4 bases between the germline ends. CDR1 and CDR2 (SQVTM, ANQGSEA) derive from the germline V gene. The receptor library was made with 5' RACE. TCRdb lists the instrument as Illumina HiSeq 2500. A second roughly 6 to 12 cycle PCR used a sample-barcoded 5' primer and a J-beta primer mix. Each TCR beta cDNA molecule received a unique molecular identifier from a template-switch 5' adaptor carrying 12 random nucleotides. Each sample yielded at least 3 million CDR3-containing paired-end reads. The Mint cDNA synthesis kit, primed by a TRBC-specific oligonucleotide, was used to synthesize first-strand cDNA from all RNA. After uracil-DNA glycosylase treatment, a first 18-cycle PCR used universal primers M1SS and BC2_uni_R on all cDNA. Turning to the authors' computational methods: For normalization, 1 million high-quality reads, each with a distinct molecular identifier, were randomly selected from each sample. Instead of being binned into consensus sequences, reads with shared molecular identifiers were discarded. CDR3 identification, clonotype clustering and error correction used MiTCR with a Q25 quality threshold and the strictest error-elimination algorithm. A nonparametric unseen species model using Euler transformation provided a lower-bound estimate of total TCR beta diversity. TCRdb reprocessing: public reads trimmed at Q25 with fastp, clones called with MiXCR, in-frame beta chains kept. One record per CDR3 amino acid sequence lists the most common genes and DNA. TCRdb's processing, not the authors', yielded these V and J calls. The sample includes 700,000 to 950,000 distinct CDR3 sequences, with over 45% observed a single time. Of the sample, approximately 21% falls within the top ten clones.

Donors were a few dozen systemically healthy Caucasian individuals from Russia aged roughly 6 to 100 years. Each donor gave 8 to 10 milliliters of peripheral blood, drawn into EDTA-treated Vacutainer tubes. PBMCs were isolated by Ficoll-Paque density-gradient centrifugation, with at least 6.5 million obtained per sample. Trizol reagent was used to extract total RNA from the PBMCs, yielding at least 6 micrograms per sample. Naive CD45RAhigh/CD27high T cell percentages were measured by flow cytometry on a PBMC aliquot from every donor. This chain is built from TRBV29-1 and TRBJ2-5, with the identity of the D gene unclear. The sample taken for sequencing was blood. This sequence originates from a man aged 30 to 45 in good health. The base sequence is TGCAGCGTTGAAAGGTACCAAGAGACCCAGTACTTC. Its translation is CSVERYQETQYF.